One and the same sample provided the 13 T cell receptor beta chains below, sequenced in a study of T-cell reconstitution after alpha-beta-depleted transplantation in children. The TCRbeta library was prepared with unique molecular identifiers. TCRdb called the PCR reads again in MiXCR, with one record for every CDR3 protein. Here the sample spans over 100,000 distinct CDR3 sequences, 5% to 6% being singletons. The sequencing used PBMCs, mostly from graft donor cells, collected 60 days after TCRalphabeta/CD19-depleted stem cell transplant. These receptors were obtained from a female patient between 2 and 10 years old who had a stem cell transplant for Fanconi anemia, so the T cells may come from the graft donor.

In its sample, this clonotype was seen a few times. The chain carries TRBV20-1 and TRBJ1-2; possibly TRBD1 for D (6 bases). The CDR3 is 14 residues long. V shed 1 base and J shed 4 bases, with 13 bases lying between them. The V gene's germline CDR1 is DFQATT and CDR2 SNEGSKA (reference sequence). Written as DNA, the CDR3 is TGCAGTGCTAGAGTTTTGGGACACAGCTATGGCTACACCTTC. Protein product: CSARVLGHSYGYTF.

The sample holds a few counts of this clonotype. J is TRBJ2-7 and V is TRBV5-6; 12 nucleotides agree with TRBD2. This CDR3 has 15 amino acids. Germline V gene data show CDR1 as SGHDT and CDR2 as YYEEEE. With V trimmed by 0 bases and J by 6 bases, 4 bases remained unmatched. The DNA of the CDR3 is TGTGCCAGCAGCTTGGTACGGACTAGCGGGACCGAGCAGTACTTC. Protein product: CASSLVRTSGTEQYF. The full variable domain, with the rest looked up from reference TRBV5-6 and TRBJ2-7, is DAGVTQSPTHLIKTRGQQVTLRCSPKSGHDTVSWYQQALGQGPQFIFQYYEEEERQRGNFPDRFSGHQFPNYSSELNVNALLLGDSALYLCASSLVRTSGTEQYFGPGTRLTVT.

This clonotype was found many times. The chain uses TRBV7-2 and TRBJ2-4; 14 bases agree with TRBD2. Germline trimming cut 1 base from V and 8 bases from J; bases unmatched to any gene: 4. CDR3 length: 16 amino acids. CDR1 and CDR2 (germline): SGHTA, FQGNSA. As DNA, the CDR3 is TGTGCCAGCAGCTTAGTTGGGACTAGCGGGGGTGACATTCAGTACTTC. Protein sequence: CASSLVGTSGGDIQYF.

CDR3 bases: TGTGCCAGCAGCCCTCCTGGACAAAGACAAGAGACCCAGTACTTC. Translation: CASSPPGQRQETQYF. V gene TRBV12-3 or TRBV12-4 combines with J gene TRBJ2-5; the D gene is possibly TRBD1 (5 bases). V was clipped by 6 bases and J by 2 bases, with 16 bases between them. The length of the CDR3 is 15 residues.

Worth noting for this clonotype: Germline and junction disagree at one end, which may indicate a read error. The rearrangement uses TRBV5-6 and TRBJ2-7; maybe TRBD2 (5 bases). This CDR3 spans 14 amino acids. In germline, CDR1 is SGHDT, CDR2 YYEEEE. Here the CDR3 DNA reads TGTGCCATCAGCGCCGCACTAGTTTCCTACGAGCAGTACTTC. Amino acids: CAISAALVSYEQYF.

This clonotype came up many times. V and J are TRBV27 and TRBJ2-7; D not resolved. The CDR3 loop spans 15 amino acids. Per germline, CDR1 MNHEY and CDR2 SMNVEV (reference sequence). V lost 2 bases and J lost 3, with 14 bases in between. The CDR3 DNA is TGTGCCAGCAGTTTAATTGGAAAGGGCGACTACGAGCAGTACTTC. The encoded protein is CASSLIGKGDYEQYF.

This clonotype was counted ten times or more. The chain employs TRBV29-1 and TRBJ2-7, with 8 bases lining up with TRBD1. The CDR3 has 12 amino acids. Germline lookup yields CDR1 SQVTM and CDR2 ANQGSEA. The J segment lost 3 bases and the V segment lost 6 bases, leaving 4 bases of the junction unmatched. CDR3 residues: CSVRQGSYEQYF. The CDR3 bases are TGCAGCGTAAGACAGGGGAGCTACGAGCAGTACTTC.

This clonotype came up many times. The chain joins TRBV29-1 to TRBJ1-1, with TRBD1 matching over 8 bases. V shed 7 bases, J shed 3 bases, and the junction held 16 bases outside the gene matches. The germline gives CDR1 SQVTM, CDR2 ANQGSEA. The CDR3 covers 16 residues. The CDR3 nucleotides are TGCAGCGCAAAGCTGTCAAACAGGGGGAGAGACACTGAAGCTTTCTTT. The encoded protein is CSAKLSNRGRDTEAFF.

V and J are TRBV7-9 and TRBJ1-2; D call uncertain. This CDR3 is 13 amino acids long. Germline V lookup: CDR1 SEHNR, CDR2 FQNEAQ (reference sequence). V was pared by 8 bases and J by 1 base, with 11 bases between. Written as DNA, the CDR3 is TGTGCCAGCTCCGTAAGGGATAACTATGGCTACACCTTC. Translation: CASSVRDNYGYTF.

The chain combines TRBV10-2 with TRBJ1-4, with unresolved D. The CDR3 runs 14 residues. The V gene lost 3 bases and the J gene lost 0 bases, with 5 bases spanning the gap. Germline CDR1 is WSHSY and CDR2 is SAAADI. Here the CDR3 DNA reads TGCGCCAGCAGTGATAGTGCAACTAATGAAAAACTGTTTTTT. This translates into CASSDSATNEKLFF.

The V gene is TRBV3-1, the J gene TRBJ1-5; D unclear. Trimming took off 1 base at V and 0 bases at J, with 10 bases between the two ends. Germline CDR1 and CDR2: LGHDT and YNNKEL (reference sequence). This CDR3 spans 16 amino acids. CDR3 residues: CASSQGVWASNQPQHF. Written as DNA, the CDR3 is TGTGCCAGCAGCCAAGGGGTCTGGGCTAGCAATCAGCCCCAGCATTTT. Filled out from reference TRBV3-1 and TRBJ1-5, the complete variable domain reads DTAVSQTPKYLVTQMGNDKSIKCEQNLGHDTMYWYKQDSKKFLKIMFSYNNKELIINETVPNRFSPKSPDKAHLNLHINSLELGDSAVYFCASSQGVWASNQPQHFGDGTRLSIL.

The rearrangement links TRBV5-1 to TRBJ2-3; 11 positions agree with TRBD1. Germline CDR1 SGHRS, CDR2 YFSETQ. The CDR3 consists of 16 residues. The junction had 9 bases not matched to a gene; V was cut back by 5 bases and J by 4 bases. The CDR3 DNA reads TGCGCCAGCAGGGAGTGGACAGGGGGCTTGGCAGATACGCAGTATTTT. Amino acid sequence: CASREWTGGLADTQYF.

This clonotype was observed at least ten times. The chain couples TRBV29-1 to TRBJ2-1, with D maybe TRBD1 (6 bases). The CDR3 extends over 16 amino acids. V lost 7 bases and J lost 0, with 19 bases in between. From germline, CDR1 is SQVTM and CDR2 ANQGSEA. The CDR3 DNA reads TGCAGCGCGACGTCGCAGCAGGGGCACTCCTACAATGAGCAGTTCTTC. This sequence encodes CSATSQQGHSYNEQFF.